Sequencing of this T cell receptor (beta chain) was carried out in a study of T-cell reconstitution after alpha-beta-depleted transplantation in children. Study-level points and caveats: Most T-cell counts and diversity one year after the transplant came from T cells that were newly produced. TCRbeta diversity was high at day 60 in some patients (a result of surviving recipient T cells and thymic progenitors). Reportedly, roughly two months post-transplant, alpha-beta T cells arose from several hundred expanded graft clones.

The TCRbeta library was prepared with unique molecular identifiers. TCRdb itself ran the PCR reads through MiXCR, one entry per CDR3 protein. The table lists approximately 230,000 distinct CDR3 sequences, 20% to 30% of them singletons. In regard to this clonotype: Antigen: not known.

V dropped 2 bases and J dropped 3 bases, with 14 bases sitting between them. The germline V gene has CDR1 MDHEN and CDR2 SYDVKM. The CDR3 length is 16 residues. The rearrangement joins TRBV28 to TRBJ1-5; maybe TRBD1 (5 bases). The receptor was isolated from a female patient aged 2-15 years who had a stem cell transplant for congenital amegakaryocytic thrombocytopenia, so the T cells may come from the graft donor. This material consisted of PBMCs, mostly from graft donor cells, taken 360 days after TCRalphabeta/CD19-depleted stem cell transplant. CDR3 in DNA: TGTGCCAGCAGTTTAAGGGCCAGGGCTCTCAATCAGCCCCAGCATTTT. Protein: CASSLRARALNQPQHF.